These 8 T cell receptor beta chains were all obtained from the same sample, sequenced in a study of T cells in Graves' hyperthyroidism and ophthalmopathy. RNA transcripts gave rise to amplified TCR beta CDR3 regions. First-round RT-PCR targeting the TCR CDR3 was performed with the HTBI primer set. TCRdb reanalysed the multiplex PCR reads using MiXCR and keeps one entry per CDR3 protein. The sample consists of about 290,000 distinct CDR3 sequences, approximately 12% of them appearing once. Sequences were obtained from blood. The receptors stem from a woman aged 30 to 39 with Graves' hyperthyroidism that later progressed to Graves' ophthalmopathy.

This clonotype was counted between two and nine times. The chain joins TRBV12-3 or TRBV12-4 to TRBJ2-4; 8 bases line up with TRBD2. There are 18 residues in the CDR3. The junction had 10 bases not matched to a gene; V was cut back by 3 bases and J by 0 bases. CDR3 DNA: TGTGCCAGCAGTTTTGGGGCGGGAGGTCCTCTAGCCAAAAACATTCAGTACTTC. Translating gives CASSFGAGGPLAKNIQYF.

This clonotype has ten or more counts. The chain combines TRBV7-9 with TRBJ2-5; weak D call: TRBD2 (6 bases). Germline V gene data show CDR1 as SEHNR and CDR2 as FQNEAQ (reference sequence). The CDR3 is made up of 14 amino acids. Trimming stripped 1 base from V and 4 bases from J, with 10 bases between. The CDR3 DNA reads as TGTGCCAGCAGCTTAGTGGGCGGGACAGAGACCCAGTACTTC. Translated: CASSLVGGTETQYF.

This clonotype was observed many times. V usage is TRBV7-2 and J usage is TRBJ1-3; no reliable D call. CDR3 length equals 17 residues. CDR1 SGHTA and CDR2 FQGNSA come from the germline V gene. Trimming pared 5 bases from V and 0 bases from J, leaving 17 bases between. The CDR3 sequence is CASSTQPGVLSGNTIYF. The CDR3 nucleotides are TGTGCCAGCAGCACCCAGCCCGGGGTCCTCTCTGGAAACACCATATATTTT.

This clonotype was detected only a few times. This may come from a read error, since a much larger clone is one base off. This chain links TRBV7-8 with TRBJ2-1; no reliable D call. This CDR3 has 13 amino acids. The germline gives CDR1 SGHVS, CDR2 FQNEAQ. The DNA of the CDR3 is TGTGCCAGCAGCTTAGGTCCCCCCAATGAGCAGCTCTTC. Amino acids: CASSLGPPNEQLF.

This clonotype was counted many times. This rearrangement joins TRBV12-3 or TRBV12-4 to TRBJ2-2; TRBD2 might be the D (5 bases). V was shortened by 4 bases and J by 12 bases, with 21 bases between the two germline ends. This CDR3 has 15 residues. CDR3 coding DNA: TGTGCCAGCAGTTCCCCCGGACTCTACGGGGAGAAGCTGTTTTTT. This gives the protein CASSSPGLYGEKLFF.

This clonotype was counted at least ten times. The chain is built from TRBV6-5 and TRBJ1-6; D gene ambiguous. This CDR3 has 17 residues. The V gene lost 0 bases and the J gene lost 4 bases, with 13 bases spanning the gap. Germline CDR1 and CDR2: MNHEY and SVGAGI. The CDR3: CASSYSIRESYNSPLHF. CDR3 bases: TGTGCCAGCAGTTACTCGATTAGAGAATCTTATAATTCACCCCTCCACTTT.

The CDR3 DNA reads as TGTGCCAGCAGTGACTCAGGGGACCTCTCTGGGAATGAGCAGTTCTTC. It yields the protein CASSDSGDLSGNEQFF. V usage is TRBV6-4 and J usage is TRBJ2-1; D may match TRBD1 or TRBD2 (5 bases each). Germline CDR1 MRHNA, CDR2 SNTAGT. The V and J ends lost 0 bases and 7 bases respectively, with 16 bases between them. The CDR3 is 16 amino acids.

This clonotype was observed a few times. The chain is built from TRBV11-2 and TRBJ2-7, with D unclear. Germline V gene lookup returns CDR1 SGHAT and CDR2 FQNNGV. The CDR3 length is 15 residues. Trimming left V 1 base short and J 2 bases short, with 12 bases between. The CDR3 reads CASSLGPGYTYEQYF. The CDR3 bases are TGTGCCAGCAGCTTAGGGCCAGGATATACCTACGAGCAGTACTTC.